This TCR beta chain was documented in a study of blood T cell repertoires in COVID-19. Study information: The analysed material was cDNA or gDNA that came from T cells, B-cell-depleted T cells, or PBMCs.

The CDR3 spans 15 residues. Germline CDR1 KGHSH, CDR2 LQKENI. Trimming cost V 6 bases and J 0 bases, with 9 bases left between them. TCRdb keeps only in-frame clones here, not all; method: immunoSEQ multiplex PCR. The sample lists 200,000 to 300,000 clones, 86% occurring once. This chain connects TRBV18 to TRBJ2-6; D is possibly TRBD2 (5 bases). The origin of this receptor is a man in his thirties or forties with active or convalescent COVID-19. The source material was peripheral blood. The CDR3 region has the DNA TGTGCCAGCTCTGAGGGAAGCTCTGGGGCCAACGTCCTGACTTTC. It yields the protein CASSEGSSGANVLTF.